This T cell receptor beta chain was sequenced during a study of shared clonotypes between healthy human individuals. Study overall: Each donor contributed plates that comprised three CD4 naive, three CD4 memory, two CD8 naive and one CD8 memory.

Study-level points and caveats: The four-donor shared clonotypes exceeded non-shared clonotypes in generation probability, with non-shared ones scoring lower.

As originally analysed: Filtering of immunoSEQ junctional sequences could not match full-length read filtering. The protocol was immunoSEQ multiplex PCR, while the TCRdb copy is restricted to in-frame clones and leaves out a portion. That table furnishes V, J and clone size, whereas the DNA furnished D and trimming. The repertoire holds approximately 1.4 million clones, with under 99% as singletons. V was clipped by 7 bases and J by 5 bases, with 17 bases between them. This CDR3 has 14 amino acids. CDR1 and CDR2 from the germline V gene are LNHDA and SQIVND (reference sequence). Concerning this clone: Its antigen is still unknown.

The receptor was derived from a man younger than 45 in good health. Sequencing input: naive CD4+ T cells sorted from blood. Subset in this sample: CD45RA+ positively selected. The chain has TRBV19 and TRBJ1-2; D perhaps matches TRBD1 (6 bases). CDR3 sequence (DNA): TGTGCCAGTACTCCAAGGGCCACAGGGTATGGCTACACCTTC. Translation gives CASTPRATGYGYTF.